Listed below are T cell receptor beta chains from one sample, sequenced in a study of identical twins. In TCRdb, the 5' RACE reads were re-called with MiXCR into one record per CDR3 protein. The table includes 700,000 to 950,000 distinct CDR3 sequences, 9% to 15% detected once. This same sample was also part of a study on yellow fever vaccine responses in identical twins.

Sequenced material: PBMCs. The source is a woman aged 18-29 years in good health. Both conserved end residues are part of each CDR3. Each record gives: V gene, clone size, J gene, D gene, CDR3 DNA, CDR3 protein. A D gene is named only where the DNA matches it firmly. The listing skips clone size in some rows; elsewhere it reads once, few, many or a size class.

TRBV9,few,TRBJ1-3,.,TGTGCCAGCAGCCCCCCTGGGGGTCCCGGAAACACCATATATTTT,CASSPPGGPGNTIYF
TRBV3-1,few,TRBJ2-1,TRBD2,TGTGCCAGCAGCCAGCGGACTAGCGGGCTTTACAATGAGCAGTTCTTC,CASSQRTSGLYNEQFF
TRBV5-1,once,TRBJ2-7,.,TGCGCCAGTTTACCCCGGGACACCCGGTCCCACGAGCAGTACTTC,CASLPRDTRSHEQYF
TRBV12-3/TRBV12-4,many,TRBJ2-7,TRBD2,TGTGCCAGCAGTAGCGGCCGGGGGGCCTACGAGCAGTACTTC,CASSSGRGAYEQYF
TRBV10-3,.,TRBJ2-2,.,TGTGCCATCAGTCCTTCACGGAACACCGGGGAGCTGTTTTTT,CAISPSRNTGELFF
TRBV12-3/TRBV12-4,few,TRBJ1-2,.,TGTGCCAGCACCCCGACAAAGAGGCATGGCTACACCTTC,CASTPTKRHGYTF
TRBV9,.,TRBJ2-1,TRBD2,TGTGCCAGCAGCCCTCCTAGCGGGGGAACCAATGAGCAGTTCTTC,CASSPPSGGTNEQFF
TRBV5-1,.,TRBJ2-1,.,TGCGCCAGCAGCTTGGAGGGCAGTAGGGGTGAGCAGTTCTTC,CASSLEGSRGEQFF
TRBV24-1,.,TRBJ1-5,TRBD1,TGTGCCACCGCGACAGGGGCCAATCAGCCCCAGCATTTT,CATATGANQPQHF
TRBV20-1,few,TRBJ2-1,TRBD2,TGCAGTGCTAGCCAAACTAGCGGGAGCGGGTCGGCCCCGTTCTTC,CSASQTSGSGSAPFF
TRBV28,few,TRBJ2-3,.,TGTGCCAGCAGTTTATGGGCGAGCTTTACGGGCAGGGCCCCTGGAGGCACAGATACGCAGTATTTT,CASSLWASFTGRAPGGTDTQYF
TRBV2,many,TRBJ2-1,TRBD1,TGTGCCAGCAGTGGAACAGGGGGCGGGTACAATGAGCAGTTCTTC,CASSGTGGGYNEQFF
TRBV29-1,.,TRBJ2-5,TRBD1,TGCAGCGTGTTCAGGGGGCTAGATCAAGAGACCCAGTACTTC,CSVFRGLDQETQYF
TRBV6-1,few,TRBJ2-1,TRBD1,TGTGCCAGCAGTGGGACAGGGGGTAGCTATGAGCAGTTCTTC,CASSGTGGSYEQFF
TRBV12-3/TRBV12-4,.,TRBJ2-5,.,TGTGCCAGCAGTTTAAGGGGTCAGGGACAAGAGACCCAGTACTTC,CASSLRGQGQETQYF
TRBV6-5,.,TRBJ2-4,.,TGTGCCAGCAGTTACCCCCCCGCAAACATTCAGTACTTC,CASSYPPANIQYF
TRBV28,.,TRBJ2-5,TRBD1,TGTGCCAGCAGTACCGGGACAGTCAAAGAGACCCAGTACTTC,CASSTGTVKETQYF
TRBV19,many,TRBJ1-4,.,TGTGCCAGTAGCGGACTGGGAGAAAAACTGTTTTTT,CASSGLGEKLFF
TRBV24-1,.,TRBJ2-3,TRBD1,TGTGCCACCAGTGATTTCCCTGGGACAGTAGGCGGAGATACGCAGTATTTT,CATSDFPGTVGGDTQYF
TRBV2,few,TRBJ2-1,.,TGTGCCAGCAGTGAAGAGCAGTTCTTC,CASSEEQFF
TRBV5-1,.,TRBJ1-1,.,TGCGCCAGCAGCTTGACAACTATGAACACTGAAGCTTTCTTT,CASSLTTMNTEAFF
TRBV2,few,TRBJ2-1,.,TGTGCCAGCAGTTTTGGACTCAGAGGCGATGAGCAGTTCTTC,CASSFGLRGDEQFF
TRBV10-3,.,TRBJ2-1,.,TGTGCCATCAGTGATCTAGCGGACAGGGAGCGGGGTGAGCAGTTCTTC,CAISDLADRERGEQFF
TRBV6-1,.,TRBJ2-7,.,TGTGCCAGCGCTCTTAGGGGTCCCTACGAGCAGTACTTC,CASALRGPYEQYF
TRBV5-6,many,TRBJ1-6,.,TGTGCCAGCAGCTTCCGGGACCGAGATAATTCACCCCTCCACTTT,CASSFRDRDNSPLHF
TRBV18,.,TRBJ1-4,.,TGTGCCAGCTCACCCTTTACGAATGAAAAACTGTTTTTT,CASSPFTNEKLFF
TRBV6-1,few,TRBJ2-1,.,TGTGCCAGCAGTTCAGACGCGTATGAGCAGTTCTTC,CASSSDAYEQFF
TRBV5-1,.,TRBJ1-2,.,TGCGCCAGCAGTGCTACTAACTATGGCTACACCTTC,CASSATNYGYTF
TRBV28,many,TRBJ1-1,.,TGTGCCAGCAGTTTAGGGAACAGGGTTAACACTGAAGCTTTCTTT,CASSLGNRVNTEAFF
TRBV14,once,TRBJ1-1,TRBD1,TGTGCCAGCAGCCCCGCGGTGGTGACAGGGGGCATACAAGCTTTCTTT,CASSPAVVTGGIQAFF
TRBV12-3/TRBV12-4,.,TRBJ1-4,.,TGTGCCAGCAGCTTCACGGGAGGGGCTTTCGGTAATGAAAAACTGTTTTTT,CASSFTGGAFGNEKLFF
TRBV6-1,.,TRBJ2-5,TRBD1,TGTGCCAGCAGTCAGATAGGACAGGGCGGACAGACCCAGTACTTC,CASSQIGQGGQTQYF
TRBV6-1,.,TRBJ2-2,.,TGTGCCAGCAGCCCGCCGGGGCTAGCAGCCGGGGAGCTGTGTTTT,CASSPPGLAAGELCF
TRBV12-5,few,TRBJ2-1,TRBD2,TGTGCTAGTGGGACACTAGCGGGGGCGTACAATGAGCAGTTCTTC,CASGTLAGAYNEQFF
TRBV5-1,.,TRBJ2-4,TRBD2,TGCGCCAGCAGCCAGACTAGCGGGGAAGGAAACATTCAGTACTTC,CASSQTSGEGNIQYF
TRBV27,few,TRBJ1-1,.,TGTGCCAGCATGGGGTACACTGAAGCTTTCTTT,CASMGYTEAFF
TRBV9,few,TRBJ2-3,TRBD1,TGTGCCAGCAGCGTCGGGACAGAGCACGGTACGCAGTATTTT,CASSVGTEHGTQYF
TRBV12-3/TRBV12-4,many,TRBJ1-1,.,TGTGCCAGCAGCCCTCCGGGAGGAGCTTTCTTT,CASSPPGGAFF